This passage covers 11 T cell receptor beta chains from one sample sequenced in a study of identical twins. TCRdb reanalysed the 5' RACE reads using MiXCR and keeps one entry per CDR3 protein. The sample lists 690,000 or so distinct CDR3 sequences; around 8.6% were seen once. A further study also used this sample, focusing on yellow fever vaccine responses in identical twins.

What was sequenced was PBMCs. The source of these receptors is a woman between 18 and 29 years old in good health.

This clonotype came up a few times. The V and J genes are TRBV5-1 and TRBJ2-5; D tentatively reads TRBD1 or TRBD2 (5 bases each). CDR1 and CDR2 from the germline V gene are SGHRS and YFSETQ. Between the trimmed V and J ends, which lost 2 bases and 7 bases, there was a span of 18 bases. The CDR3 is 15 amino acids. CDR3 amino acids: CASSLGTLGDATQYF. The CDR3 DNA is TGCGCCAGCAGCTTAGGGACCCTGGGTGATGCGACCCAGTACTTC.

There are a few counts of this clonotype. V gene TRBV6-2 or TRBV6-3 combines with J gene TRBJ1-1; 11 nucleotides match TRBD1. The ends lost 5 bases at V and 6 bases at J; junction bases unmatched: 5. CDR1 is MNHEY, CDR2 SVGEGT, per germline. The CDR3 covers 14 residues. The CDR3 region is CASSGQGAGAEAFF. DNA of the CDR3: TGTGCCAGCAGTGGACAGGGGGCAGGCGCTGAAGCTTTCTTT.

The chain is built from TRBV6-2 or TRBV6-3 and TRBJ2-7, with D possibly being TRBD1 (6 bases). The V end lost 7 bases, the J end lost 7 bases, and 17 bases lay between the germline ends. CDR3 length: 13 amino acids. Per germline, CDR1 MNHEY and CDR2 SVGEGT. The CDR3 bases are TGTGCCAGCAACCTCAAATGGACAGCAGAGCAGTACTTC. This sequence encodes CASNLKWTAEQYF.

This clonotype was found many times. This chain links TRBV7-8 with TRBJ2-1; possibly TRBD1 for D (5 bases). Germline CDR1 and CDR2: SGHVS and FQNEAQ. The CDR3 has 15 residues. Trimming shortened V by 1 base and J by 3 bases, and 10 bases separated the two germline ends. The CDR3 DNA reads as TGTGCCAGCAGCTTAGTCGACAGTTACTACAATGAGCAGTTCTTC. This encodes CASSLVDSYYNEQFF.

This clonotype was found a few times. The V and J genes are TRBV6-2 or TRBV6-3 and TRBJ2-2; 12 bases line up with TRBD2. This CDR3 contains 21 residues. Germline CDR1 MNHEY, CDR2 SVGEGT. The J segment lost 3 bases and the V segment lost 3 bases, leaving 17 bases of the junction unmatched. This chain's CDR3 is CASSYSPELAGGRLYTGELFF. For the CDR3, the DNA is TGTGCCAGCAGTTATAGTCCGGAGCTAGCGGGGGGGCGATTGTACACCGGGGAGCTGTTTTTT.

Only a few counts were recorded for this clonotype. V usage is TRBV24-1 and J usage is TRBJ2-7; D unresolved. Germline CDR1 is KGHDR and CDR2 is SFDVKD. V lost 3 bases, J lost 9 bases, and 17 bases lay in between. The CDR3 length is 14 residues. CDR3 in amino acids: CATSDAVVGSGQYF. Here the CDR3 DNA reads TGTGCCACCAGTGATGCCGTTGTCGGGTCCGGGCAGTACTTC.

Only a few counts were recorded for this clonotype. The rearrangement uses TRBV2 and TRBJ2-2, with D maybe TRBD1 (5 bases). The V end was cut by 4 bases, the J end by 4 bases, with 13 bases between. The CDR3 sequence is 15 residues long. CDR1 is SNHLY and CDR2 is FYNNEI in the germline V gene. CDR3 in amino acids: CASSAQGRSTGELFF. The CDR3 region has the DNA TGTGCCAGCAGTGCCCAGGGCCGAAGCACCGGGGAGCTGTTTTTT.

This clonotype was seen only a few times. In DNA, the CDR3 is TGCGCCAGCAGCTTGGAGAGGTCGGGGGATACGCAGTATTTT. It encodes CASSLERSGDTQYF. V and J are TRBV5-1 and TRBJ2-3, with TRBD2 as a possible D gene (5 bases). The V gene lost 0 bases and the J gene lost 6 bases, with 11 bases spanning the gap. This CDR3 has 14 amino acids. Germline-derived CDR1 and CDR2 are SGHRS and YFSETQ.

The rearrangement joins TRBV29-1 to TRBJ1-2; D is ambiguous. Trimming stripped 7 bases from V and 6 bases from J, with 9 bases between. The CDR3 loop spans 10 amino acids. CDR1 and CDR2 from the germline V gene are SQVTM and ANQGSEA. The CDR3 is CSDRGNGYTF. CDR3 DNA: TGCAGCGACCGGGGTAATGGCTACACCTTC.

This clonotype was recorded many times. This chain's CDR3 is CASRTVRGKYNEQFF. The CDR3 DNA follows: TGTGCCAGCCGAACCGTAAGGGGGAAATACAATGAGCAGTTCTTC. The V call is TRBV7-9, the J call TRBJ2-1, with D possibly matching TRBD1 (6 bases). The V end was cut by 8 bases, the J end by 4 bases, with 18 bases between. The CDR3 has 15 amino acids. In germline, CDR1 is SEHNR, CDR2 FQNEAQ (reference sequence).

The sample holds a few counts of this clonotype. The CDR3 protein is CASSQEVREPYEQYF. The CDR3 DNA reads TGCGCCAGCAGCCAAGAAGTGAGGGAGCCCTACGAGCAGTACTTC. The V gene is TRBV4-1, the J gene TRBJ2-7; a possible D gene is TRBD2 (5 bases). Deletions cut 0 bases from V and 2 bases from J, with 11 bases between. Germline loops: CDR1 MGHRA, CDR2 YSYEKL. This CDR3 spans 15 amino acids.